The entry that follows covers one TCR beta chain sequence. Stated time point: blood 4 weeks post-SBRT, at nephrectomy. Treatment indicated: 15 Gy SBRT to primary tumor, nephrectomy 4 weeks later. TCRdb's table, derived via immunoSEQ multiplex PCR, lists solely in-frame clones and lacks some. The sample includes around 78,000 clones, 89% of them seen just once. In germline, CDR1 is MDHEN, CDR2 SYDVKM. V lost 7 bases and J 2 bases, leaving 9 bases between the germline ends. The CDR3 extends over 13 amino acids. This specimen belongs to a study of radiation and T cells in renal cell carcinoma. This chain joins TRBV28 and TRBJ1-5; D uncertain. Sequenced material: blood, taken from a patient whose treatment included radiotherapy and nephrectomy. The receptor's source is a woman aged 65 to 85 with renal cell carcinoma. The CDR3: CASNPGGNQPQHF. CDR3 coding DNA: TGTGCCAGCAATCCCGGCGGCAATCAGCCCCAGCATTTT.